Each of the 12 T cell receptor beta chains below was sequenced from the same sample in a study of beta chain features in type 1 diabetes. Expressed TCRB transcripts were sequenced after all isolated RNA was converted to cDNA. The repertoire was sequenced with immunoSEQ multiplex PCR; TCRdb's copy has only in-frame clones and lacks some. The sample contains some 270,000 clones, roughly an eighth of which appear only once. Sequencing was done on a sample of naive CD4+ T cells from blood. The receptors shown here come from a woman between 40 and 50 years old in good health.

The CDR3 protein is CASSLYLSDGNQPQHF. DNA for the CDR3: TGTGCCAGCAGCTTATATCTTTCAGATGGCAATCAGCCCCAGCATTTT. The chain recombines TRBV11-2 with TRBJ1-5, with D hard to call. With 2 bases removed from V and 2 bases from J, the gap between germline ends came to 13 bases. The germline CDR1 and CDR2 sequences are SGHAT and FQNNGV. The CDR3 extends over 16 amino acids.

This clone appeared a few times. This sequence joins TRBV29-1 and TRBJ2-3; 8 bases are shared with TRBD2. The CDR3 length is 14 residues. The V gene's germline CDR1 is SQVTM and CDR2 ANQGSEA. Unmatched junction bases numbered 7, after V lost 2 bases and J lost 6 bases. CDR3 in DNA: TGCAGCGTTGAATATGGGACTAGGCGGGATACGCAGTATTTT. Translating gives CSVEYGTRRDTQYF.

In this sample, this clone turned up a few times. The J gene is TRBJ2-7, the V gene TRBV29-1, with TRBD2 matching over 8 bases. The CDR3 extends over 16 amino acids. Germline V gene sequence: CDR1 SQVTM, CDR2 ANQGSEA. V lost 3 bases to trimming and J lost 2 bases; unmatched junction nucleotides: 12. CDR3 sequence (DNA): TGCAGCGTTGAGACTACGGGGGGGACTGGTACCTACGAGCAGTACTTC. Translated, it gives CSVETTGGTGTYEQYF.

The rearrangement uses TRBV7-2 and TRBJ1-5; no definite D call. This CDR3 region has 14 residues. V was trimmed by 1 base and J by 7 bases, leaving 11 bases between them. The germline gives CDR1 SGHTA, CDR2 FQGNSA. CDR3 protein: CASSLDLAEQPQHF. CDR3 nucleotides: TGTGCCAGCAGCTTAGATCTGGCGGAGCAGCCCCAGCATTTT.

This clone was observed a few times. The chain links TRBV11-2 to TRBJ2-5; 10 nucleotides agree with TRBD2. The CDR3 is 17 residues long. The junction had 10 bases not matched to a gene; V was cut back by 1 base and J by 5 bases. Germline-derived CDR1 and CDR2 are SGHAT and FQNNGV. CDR3 in DNA: TGTGCCAGCAGCTTAGTGGTGCTAGCGGGGGCCGGGGAGACCCAGTACTTC. It encodes CASSLVVLAGAGETQYF.

The J gene is TRBJ2-5, the V gene TRBV2; 8 bases align to TRBD1. The better agreement between TRBJ2-7 and the DNA end casts doubt on the J call. The germline CDR1 and CDR2 sequences are SNHLY and FYNNEI. The CDR3 extends over 15 amino acids. As DNA, the CDR3 is TGTGCCAGCAGTCCCTTGGACAGGGCAGCCTACGAGCAGTACTTC. Its protein product is CASSPLDRAAYEQYF.

This clone was counted a few times. This rearrangement joins TRBV5-1 to TRBJ2-2; perhaps TRBD1 as D (6 bases). V was shortened by 0 bases and J by 1 base, with 10 bases between the two germline ends. Germline loops: CDR1 SGHRS, CDR2 YFSETQ. The CDR3 has 16 residues. CDR3 coding DNA: TGCGCCAGCAGCTTGGATGGACAGAGGAACACCGGGGAGCTGTTTTTT. Translation gives CASSLDGQRNTGELFF.

This clone was observed a few times. The chain employs TRBV5-1 and TRBJ1-6, with a weak D call TRBD1 (6 bases). CDR3 size: 15 residues. The V end lost 1 base, the J end lost 9 bases, and 14 bases lay between the germline ends. CDR1 and CDR2 from the germline V gene are SGHRS and YFSETQ. The CDR3 spells CASSLQGSSGSPLHF. The CDR3 region has the DNA TGCGCCAGCAGCTTGCAGGGGTCCTCGGGTTCACCCCTCCACTTT.

The chain is built from TRBV9 and TRBJ2-2; TRBD2 aligns across 9 bases. The germline V gene has CDR1 SGDLS and CDR2 YYNGEE. J lost 5 bases, V lost 0 bases, and 11 bases had no gene match. The CDR3 has 18 amino acids. The CDR3 spells CASSVAPGGGAGTGELFF. Written as DNA, the CDR3 is TGTGCCAGCAGCGTAGCACCTGGCGGGGGGGCCGGTACCGGGGAGCTGTTTTTT.

This clone occurred a few times. The chain links TRBV11-2 to TRBJ1-2; 9 nucleotides line up with TRBD1. The trim removed 6 bases at V and 2 bases at J, leaving 7 bases unmatched. Per germline, CDR1 SGHAT and CDR2 FQNNGV. The CDR3 totals 15 residues. This chain's CDR3 is CASSPKTGGNYGYTF. The CDR3 DNA follows: TGTGCCAGCAGTCCAAAAACAGGGGGCAACTATGGCTACACCTTC. The complete variable domain, with remaining parts taken from reference TRBV11-2 and TRBJ1-2, reads EAGVAQSPRYKIIEKRQSVAFWCNPISGHATLYWYQQILGQGPKLLIQFQNNGVVDDSQLPKDRFSAERLKGVDSTLKIQPAKLEDSAVYLCASSPKTGGNYGYTFGSGTRLTVV.

This clone was counted a few times. The gene calls are TRBV2 and TRBJ2-3; 7 nucleotides agree with TRBD1. V was clipped by 5 bases and J by 0 bases; unmatched bases: 5. CDR1 is SNHLY, CDR2 FYNNEI, per germline. The CDR3 covers 15 residues. This chain's CDR3 is CASSNRGTSTDTQYF. The CDR3 DNA reads TGTGCCAGCAGTAACAGGGGAACTAGCACAGATACGCAGTATTTT. Combining the CDR3 with reference TRBV2 and TRBJ2-3 gives the whole variable domain EPEVTQTPSHQVTQMGQEVILRCVPISNHLYFYWYRQILGQKVEFLVSFYNNEISEKSEIFDDQFSVERPDGSNFTLKIRSTKLEDSAMYFCASSNRGTSTDTQYFGPGTRLTVL.

This clone was picked up a small number of times. This chain joins TRBV9 and TRBJ2-5; possible D gene TRBD1, 5 bases. V dropped 3 bases and J dropped 1 base, with 16 bases sitting between them. CDR3 length: 16 amino acids. Per the germline V gene, CDR1 is SGDLS and CDR2 is YYNGEE. The CDR3 here is CASSALRRQGQETQYF. The CDR3 bases are TGTGCCAGCAGCGCGCTTAGAAGGCAGGGCCAAGAGACCCAGTACTTC. Looking up the rest from reference TRBV9 and TRBJ2-5 gives the full variable domain: DSGVTQTPKHLITATGQRVTLRCSPRSGDLSVYWYQQSLDQGLQFLIQYYNGEERAKGNILERFSAQQFPDLHSELNLSSLELGDSALYFCASSALRRQGQETQYFGPGTRLLVL.